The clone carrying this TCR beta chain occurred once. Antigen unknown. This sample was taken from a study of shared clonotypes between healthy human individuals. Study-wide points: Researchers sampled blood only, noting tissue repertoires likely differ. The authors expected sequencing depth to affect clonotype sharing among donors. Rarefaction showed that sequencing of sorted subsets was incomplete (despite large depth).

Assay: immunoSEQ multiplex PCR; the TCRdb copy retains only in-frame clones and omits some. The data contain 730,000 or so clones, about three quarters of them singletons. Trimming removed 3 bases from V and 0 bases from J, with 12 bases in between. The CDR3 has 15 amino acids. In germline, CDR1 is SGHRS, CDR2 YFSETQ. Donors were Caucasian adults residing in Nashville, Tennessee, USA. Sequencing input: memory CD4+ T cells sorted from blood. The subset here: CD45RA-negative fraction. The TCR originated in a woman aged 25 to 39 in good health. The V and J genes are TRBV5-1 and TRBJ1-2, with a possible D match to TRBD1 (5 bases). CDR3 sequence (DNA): TGCGCCAGCAGCTCGACGGACAAAGCTAACTATGGCTACACCTTC. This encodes CASSSTDKANYGYTF.